This T cell receptor beta chain was profiled in a study of identical twins. cDNA molecules carried unique molecular identifiers, and template switching added a universal primer site. One entry per CDR3 protein, called by TCRdb with MiXCR from the 5' RACE reads. The sample lists roughly 690,000 distinct CDR3 sequences, around 5.7% seen once, with around 2% in the top ten. In the case of this clonotype: Its antigen is unidentified.

CDR3 length: 14 residues. Germline V gene data show CDR1 as SGHRS and CDR2 as YFSETQ. The ends lost 4 bases at V and 6 bases at J; junction bases unmatched: 4. Study-wide findings and caveats: Beta out-of-frame sequences showed weaker excess sharing between twins.

With no exceptions, donors were healthy Caucasians. The receptor comes from a man between 18 and 29 years old in good health. The sample was naive T cells sorted from blood. V usage is TRBV5-1 and J usage is TRBJ1-4, with 9 bases lining up with TRBD1. CDR3: CASSPGDRDEKLFF. CDR3 in DNA: TGCGCCAGCAGCCCCGGGGACAGGGATGAAAAACTGTTTTTT.